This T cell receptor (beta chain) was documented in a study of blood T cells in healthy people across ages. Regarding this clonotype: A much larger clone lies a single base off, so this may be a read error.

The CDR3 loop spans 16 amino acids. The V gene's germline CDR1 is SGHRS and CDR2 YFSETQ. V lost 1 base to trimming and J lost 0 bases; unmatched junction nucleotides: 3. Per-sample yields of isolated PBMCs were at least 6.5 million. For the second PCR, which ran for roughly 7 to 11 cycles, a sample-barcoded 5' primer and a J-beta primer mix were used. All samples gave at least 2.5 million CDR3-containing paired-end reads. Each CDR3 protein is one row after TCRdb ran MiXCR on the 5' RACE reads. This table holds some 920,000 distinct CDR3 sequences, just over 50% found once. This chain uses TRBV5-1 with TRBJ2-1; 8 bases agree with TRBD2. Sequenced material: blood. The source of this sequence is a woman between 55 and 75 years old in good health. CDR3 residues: CASSLTSGYSYNEQFF. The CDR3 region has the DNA TGCGCCAGCAGCTTGACTAGCGGATACTCCTACAATGAGCAGTTCTTC.